This TCR beta chain stems from a study of shared T cell receptors in the human thymus. The table came from immunoSEQ multiplex PCR; TCRdb's copy has only in-frame clones and leaves some out. The sample records 720,000 or so clones, 80% to 90% being singletons. This clone was recorded only once. Germline V lookup: CDR1 SGHDT, CDR2 YYEEEE. Trimming removed 0 bases from V and 1 base from J, with 7 bases in between. This CDR3 has 14 residues. These same records also appear under a second study, on human thymus T cells. As reported in that work: Infants, healthy and Finnish, who were having corrective surgery for congenital heart defects served as donors. Thymic tissue was derived from resections collected during corrective heart surgery. Seemingly biased V and J gene usage marked thymic and blood repertoires. Related research has reported that thymic repertoires overlap highly among unrelated individuals.

Sequences were obtained from thymocytes. This TCR was sampled from a girl in the first two years of life with a congenital heart defect. The V call is TRBV5-6, the J call TRBJ2-5, with a possible D match to TRBD1 (5 bases). Here the CDR3 DNA reads TGTGCCAGCAGCTTGGGACAGCCCCAAGAGACCCAGTACTTC. Protein: CASSLGQPQETQYF. The full variable domain, in which reference TRBV5-6 and TRBJ2-5 provide the parts outside the CDR3, is DAGVTQSPTHLIKTRGQQVTLRCSPKSGHDTVSWYQQALGQGPQFIFQYYEEEERQRGNFPDRFSGHQFPNYSSELNVNALLLGDSALYLCASSLGQPQETQYFGPGTRLLVL.